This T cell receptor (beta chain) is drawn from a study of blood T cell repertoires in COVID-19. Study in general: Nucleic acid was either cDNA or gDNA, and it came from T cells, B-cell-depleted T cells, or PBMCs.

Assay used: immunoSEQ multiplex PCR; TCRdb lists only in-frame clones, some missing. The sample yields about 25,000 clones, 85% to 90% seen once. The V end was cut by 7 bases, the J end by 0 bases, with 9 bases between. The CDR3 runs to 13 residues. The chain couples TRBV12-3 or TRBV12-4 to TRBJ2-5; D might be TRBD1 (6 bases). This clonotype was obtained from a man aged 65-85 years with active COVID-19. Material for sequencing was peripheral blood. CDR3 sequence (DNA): TGTGCCAGCACTCGGACAGACCAAGAGACCCAGTACTTC. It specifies CASTRTDQETQYF.